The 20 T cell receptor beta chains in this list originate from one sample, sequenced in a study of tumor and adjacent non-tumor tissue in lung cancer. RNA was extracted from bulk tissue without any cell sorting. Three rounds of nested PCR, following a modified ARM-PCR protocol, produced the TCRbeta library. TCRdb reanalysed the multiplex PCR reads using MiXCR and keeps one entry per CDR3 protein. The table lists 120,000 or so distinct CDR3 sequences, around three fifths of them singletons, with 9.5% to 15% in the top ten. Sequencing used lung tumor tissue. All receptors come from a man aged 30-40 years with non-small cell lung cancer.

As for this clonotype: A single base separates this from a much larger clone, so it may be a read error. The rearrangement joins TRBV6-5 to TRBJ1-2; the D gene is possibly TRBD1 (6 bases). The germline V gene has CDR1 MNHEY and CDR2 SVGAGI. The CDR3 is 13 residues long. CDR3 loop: CANSPQGPRGYTF. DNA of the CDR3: TGTGCCAACAGTCCACAGGGACCCAGAGGCTACACCTTC.

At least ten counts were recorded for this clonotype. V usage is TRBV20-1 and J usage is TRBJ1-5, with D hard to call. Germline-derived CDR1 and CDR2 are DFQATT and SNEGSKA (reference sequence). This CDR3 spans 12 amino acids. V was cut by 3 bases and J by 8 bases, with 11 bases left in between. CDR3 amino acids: CSASGDSEPQHF. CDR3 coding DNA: TGCAGTGCTAGTGGGGATAGCGAGCCCCAGCATTTT.

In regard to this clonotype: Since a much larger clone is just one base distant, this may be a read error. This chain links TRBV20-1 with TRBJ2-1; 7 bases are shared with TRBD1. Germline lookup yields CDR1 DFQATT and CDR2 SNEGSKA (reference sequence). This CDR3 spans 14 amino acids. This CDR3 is CSAGSTGTFNERFF. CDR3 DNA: TGCAGTGCTGGATCGACAGGGACCTTCAATGAGCGGTTCTTC.

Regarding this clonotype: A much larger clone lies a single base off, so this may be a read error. The CDR3 sequence: CSASGPPSRESQYF. CDR3 nucleotides: TGCAGTGCGTCCGGCCCCCCGAGCCGGGAGAGCCAGTACTTC. The genes are TRBV20-1 and TRBJ2-5; possibly TRBD2 for D (6 bases). The length of the CDR3 is 14 residues. Germline CDR1 reads DFQATT; CDR2 reads SNEGSKA (reference sequence).

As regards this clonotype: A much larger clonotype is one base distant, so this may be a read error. This chain's CDR3 is CANSQGGGGEGPYGYTF. For the CDR3, the DNA is TGCGCCAACAGCCAAGGAGGGGGAGGGGAGGGGCCTTATGGCTACACCTTC. The V and J genes are TRBV4-1 and TRBJ1-2, with a weak D call TRBD1 (6 bases). The CDR3 extends over 17 amino acids. CDR1 and CDR2 from the germline V gene are MGHRA and YSYEKL.

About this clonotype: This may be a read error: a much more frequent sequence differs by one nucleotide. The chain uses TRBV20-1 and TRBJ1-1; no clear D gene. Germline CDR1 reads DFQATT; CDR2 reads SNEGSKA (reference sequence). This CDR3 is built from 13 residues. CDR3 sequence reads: CSAMWVMNTEAFF. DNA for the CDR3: TGCAGCGCGATGTGGGTCATGAACACTGAAGCTTTCTTT.

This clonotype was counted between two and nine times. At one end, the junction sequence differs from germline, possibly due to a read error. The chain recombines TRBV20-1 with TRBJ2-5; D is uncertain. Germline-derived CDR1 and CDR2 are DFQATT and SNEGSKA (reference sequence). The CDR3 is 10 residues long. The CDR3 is CSAPQETQYF. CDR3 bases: TGCAGTGCGCCTCAAGAGACCCAATACTTC.

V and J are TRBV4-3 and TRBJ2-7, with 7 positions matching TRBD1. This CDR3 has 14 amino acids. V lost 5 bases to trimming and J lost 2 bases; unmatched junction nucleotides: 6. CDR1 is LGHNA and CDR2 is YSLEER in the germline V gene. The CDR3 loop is CASSFYRGPYEQYF. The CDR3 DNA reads TGCGCCAGCAGCTTTTATAGGGGGCCCTACGAGCAGTACTTC.

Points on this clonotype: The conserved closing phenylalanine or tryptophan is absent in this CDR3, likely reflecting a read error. The CDR3, as DNA: TGTGCCACCAGCTTAGAAGCGGGAGGGCGAGAGACCCAGTACTCC. It encodes CATSLEAGGRETQYS. The chain joins TRBV11-2 to TRBJ2-5, with TRBD2 matching over 10 bases. Germline V gene data show CDR1 as SGHAT and CDR2 as FQNNGV. This CDR3 is built from 15 residues.

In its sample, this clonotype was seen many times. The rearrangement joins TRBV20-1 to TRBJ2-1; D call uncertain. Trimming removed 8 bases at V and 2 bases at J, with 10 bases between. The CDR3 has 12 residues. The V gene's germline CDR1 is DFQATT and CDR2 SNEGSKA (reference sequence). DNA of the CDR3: TGCAGTCCGCGGATGGCCTACAATGAGCAGTTCTTC. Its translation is CSPRMAYNEQFF.

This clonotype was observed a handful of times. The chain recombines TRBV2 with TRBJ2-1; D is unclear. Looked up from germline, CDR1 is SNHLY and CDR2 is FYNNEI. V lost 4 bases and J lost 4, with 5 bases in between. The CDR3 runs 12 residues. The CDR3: CASSGPYNEQFF. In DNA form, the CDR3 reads TGTGCCAGCAGTGGGCCTTACAATGAGCAGTTCTTC.

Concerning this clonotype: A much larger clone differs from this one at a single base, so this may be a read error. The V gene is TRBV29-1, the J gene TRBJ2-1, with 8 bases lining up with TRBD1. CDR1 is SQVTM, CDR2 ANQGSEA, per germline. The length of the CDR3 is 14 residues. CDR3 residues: CSVDGRGRVNDQFF. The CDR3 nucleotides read TGCAGCGTTGATGGCAGGGGGCGGGTCAATGATCAGTTCTTC.

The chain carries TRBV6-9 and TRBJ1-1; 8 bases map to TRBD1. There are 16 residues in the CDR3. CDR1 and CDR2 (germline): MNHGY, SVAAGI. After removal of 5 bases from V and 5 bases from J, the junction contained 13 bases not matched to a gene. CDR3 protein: CASSTPRQGKWTEAFF. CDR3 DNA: TGTGCCAGCAGTACCCCGAGACAGGGGAAGTGGACTGAAGCTTTCTTT.

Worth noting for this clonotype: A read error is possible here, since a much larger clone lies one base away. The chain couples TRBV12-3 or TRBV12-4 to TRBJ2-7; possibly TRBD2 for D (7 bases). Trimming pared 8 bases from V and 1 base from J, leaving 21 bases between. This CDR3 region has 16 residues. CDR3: CASARGRGVGSYEQYF. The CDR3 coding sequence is TGTGCCAGCGCTAGGGGGAGGGGGGTAGGATCCTACGAGCAGTACTTC.

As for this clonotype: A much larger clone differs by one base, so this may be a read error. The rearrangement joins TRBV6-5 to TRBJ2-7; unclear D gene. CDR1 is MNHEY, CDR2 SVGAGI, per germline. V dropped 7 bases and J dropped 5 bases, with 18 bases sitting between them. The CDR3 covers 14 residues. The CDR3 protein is CASTPGRRVHEQYF. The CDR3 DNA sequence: TGTGCCAGCACCCCCGGACGGCGCGTCCACGAGCAGTACTTC.

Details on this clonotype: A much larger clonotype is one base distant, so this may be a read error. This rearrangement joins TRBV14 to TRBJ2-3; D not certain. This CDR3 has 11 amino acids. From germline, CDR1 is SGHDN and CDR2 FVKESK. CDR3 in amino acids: CASSQMDMQYF. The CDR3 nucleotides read TGTGCCAGCAGCCAAATGGATATGCAGTATTTT.

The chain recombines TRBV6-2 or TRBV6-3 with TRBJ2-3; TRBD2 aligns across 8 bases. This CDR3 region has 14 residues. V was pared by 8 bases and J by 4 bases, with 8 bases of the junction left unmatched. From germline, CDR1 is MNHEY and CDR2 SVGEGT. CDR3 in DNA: TGTGCCAGCGAGGACGGGGGGGGCGCAGATACGCAGTATTTT. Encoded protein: CASEDGGGADTQYF.

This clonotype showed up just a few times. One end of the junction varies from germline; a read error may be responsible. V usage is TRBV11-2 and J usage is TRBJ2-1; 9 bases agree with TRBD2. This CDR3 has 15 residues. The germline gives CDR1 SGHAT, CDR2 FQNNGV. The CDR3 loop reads CASSIIAGGNNEHFF. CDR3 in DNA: TGTGCTAGCAGCATTATTGCGGGAGGGAATAATGAGCATTTCTTC.

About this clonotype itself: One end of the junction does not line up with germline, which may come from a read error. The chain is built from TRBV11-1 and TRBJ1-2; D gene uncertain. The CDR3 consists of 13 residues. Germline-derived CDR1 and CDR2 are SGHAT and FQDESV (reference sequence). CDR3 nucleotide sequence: TGTGCCAACAGCCCATCCCCGGTAGACGGCTACACCTTC. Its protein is CANSPSPVDGYTF.

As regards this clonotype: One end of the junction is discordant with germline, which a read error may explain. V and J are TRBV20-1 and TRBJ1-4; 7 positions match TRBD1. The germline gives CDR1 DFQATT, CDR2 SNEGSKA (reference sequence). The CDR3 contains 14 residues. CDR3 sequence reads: CSVRVATGREKLFF. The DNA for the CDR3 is TGCAGTGTTAGAGTCGCGACAGGGCGTGAAAAACTGTTTTTT.